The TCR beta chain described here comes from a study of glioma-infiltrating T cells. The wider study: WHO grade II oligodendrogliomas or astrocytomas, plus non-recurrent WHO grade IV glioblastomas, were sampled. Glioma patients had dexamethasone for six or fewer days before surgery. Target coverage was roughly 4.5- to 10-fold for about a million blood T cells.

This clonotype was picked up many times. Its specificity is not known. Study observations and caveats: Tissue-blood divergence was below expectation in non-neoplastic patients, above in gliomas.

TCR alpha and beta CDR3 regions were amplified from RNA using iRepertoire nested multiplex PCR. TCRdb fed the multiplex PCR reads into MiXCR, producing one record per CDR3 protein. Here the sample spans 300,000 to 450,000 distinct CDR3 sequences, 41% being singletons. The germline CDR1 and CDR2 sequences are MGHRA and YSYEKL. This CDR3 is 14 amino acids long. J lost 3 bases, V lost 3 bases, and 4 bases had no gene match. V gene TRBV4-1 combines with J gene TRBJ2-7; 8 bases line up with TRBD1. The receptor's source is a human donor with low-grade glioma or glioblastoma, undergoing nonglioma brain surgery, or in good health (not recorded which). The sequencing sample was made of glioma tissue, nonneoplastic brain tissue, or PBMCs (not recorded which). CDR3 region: CASSQYRGYYEQYF. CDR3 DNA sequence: TGCGCCAGCAGCCAGTACAGGGGGTACTACGAGCAGTACTTC.